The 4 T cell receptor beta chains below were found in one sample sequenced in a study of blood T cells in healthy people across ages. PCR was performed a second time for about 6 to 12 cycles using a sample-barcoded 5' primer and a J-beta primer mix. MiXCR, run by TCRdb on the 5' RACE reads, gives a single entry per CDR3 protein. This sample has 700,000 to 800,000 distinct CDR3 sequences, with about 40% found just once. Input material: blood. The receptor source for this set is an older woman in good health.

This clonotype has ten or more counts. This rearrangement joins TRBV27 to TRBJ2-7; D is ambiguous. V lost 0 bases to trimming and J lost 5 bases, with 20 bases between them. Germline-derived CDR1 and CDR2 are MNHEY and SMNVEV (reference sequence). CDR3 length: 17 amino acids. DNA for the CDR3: TGTGCCAGCAGTTTATCCCCCATGAGCCTGCTGAGAGACGAGCAGTACTTC. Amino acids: CASSLSPMSLLRDEQYF.

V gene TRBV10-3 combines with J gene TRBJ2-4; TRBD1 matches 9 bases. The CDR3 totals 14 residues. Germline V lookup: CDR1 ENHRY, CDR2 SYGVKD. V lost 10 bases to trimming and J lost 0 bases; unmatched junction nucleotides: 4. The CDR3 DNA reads TGTGCCAACCACAGGGGGCGAGCCAAAAACATTCAGTACTTC. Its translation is CANHRGRAKNIQYF.

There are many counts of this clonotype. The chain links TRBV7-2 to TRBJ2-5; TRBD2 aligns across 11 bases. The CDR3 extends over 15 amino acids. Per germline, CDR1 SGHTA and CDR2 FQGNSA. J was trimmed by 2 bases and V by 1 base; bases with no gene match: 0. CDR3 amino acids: CASSLGLAGQETQYF. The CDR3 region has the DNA TGTGCCAGCAGCTTAGGACTAGCGGGGCAAGAGACCCAGTACTTC.

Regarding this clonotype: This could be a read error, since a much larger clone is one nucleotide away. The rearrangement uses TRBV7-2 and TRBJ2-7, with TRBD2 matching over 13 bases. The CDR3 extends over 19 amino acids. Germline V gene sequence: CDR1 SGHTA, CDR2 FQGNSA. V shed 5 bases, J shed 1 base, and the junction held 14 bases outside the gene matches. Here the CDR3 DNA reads TGTGCCAGCAGCCTCCCATCCGGGACTAGCGGGACGGCATCCTACGAGCAGTACTTC. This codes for CASSLPSGTSGTASYEQYF.